The clone carrying this T cell receptor beta chain was found a few times. A single record per CDR3 protein comes from TCRdb applying MiXCR to the 5' RACE reads. The repertoire holds roughly 74,000 distinct CDR3 sequences, more than 5.5% seen once, with roughly a third in the top ten. The entry originates in a study of T cells after yellow fever vaccination. Germline lookup yields CDR1 SGHTA and CDR2 FQGTGA. V gave up 8 bases and J gave up 5 bases; unmatched junction bases: 9. This CDR3 region has 15 residues. The rearrangement links TRBV7-3 to TRBJ2-1, with TRBD2 identical over 10 bases. Sequencing used CD8+ T cells sorted from PBMCs, obtained about 5 days after the first yellow fever vaccination. The source of this sequence is a man between 18 and 29 years old who received the YFV17D yellow fever vaccine. The CDR3 protein is CASGILAGVNNEQFF. In DNA form, the CDR3 reads TGTGCCAGCGGCATTCTAGCGGGGGTGAACAATGAGCAGTTCTTC.